A single sample gave rise to the 31 T cell receptor beta chains below, sequenced in a study of blood T cells in healthy people across ages (dated by TCRdb to about 2015). Receptors were amplified or captured by 5' RACE. Sequenced using an Illumina HiSeq 2500. A second about 7 to 12 cycle PCR used a sample-barcoded 5' primer and a J-beta primer mix. TCRdb redid the processing of the public reads, applying fastp at Q25 and MiXCR, and retained in-frame beta chains. When rows share a CDR3 protein, they turn into one entry using the most common DNA and genes. This sample gives 850,000 or so distinct CDR3 sequences in total; around 26% of them show up just once. The ten largest clones represent roughly 17% of the sample. Sequencing input: blood. The receptors derive from a woman older than 75 in good health.

This clonotype was observed a few times. The genes are TRBV6-2 or TRBV6-3 and TRBJ2-1; TRBD1 agrees at 10 bases. The germline gives CDR1 MNHEY, CDR2 SVGEGT. The CDR3 totals 15 residues. The V gene end was trimmed by 4 bases and the J gene end by 4 bases; junction bases not matched to a gene: 4. CDR3 DNA: TGTGCCAGCAGTTTACTGGACAGGGGGTACAATGAGCAGTTCTTC. This gives the protein CASSLLDRGYNEQFF.

The chain has TRBV29-1 and TRBJ2-7; 7 bases are a match to TRBD1. The J call is in doubt because the DNA end fits TRBJ2-5 better. The CDR3 spans 12 residues. Germline lookup yields CDR1 SQVTM and CDR2 ANQGSEA. CDR3 nucleotide sequence: TGCAGTGTTTTCGGGACAGAAGAGACCCAGTACTTC. Its translation: CSVFGTEETQYF.

In this sample, this clonotype turned up a few times. V and J are TRBV29-1 and TRBJ1-5, with D unclear. V was cut by 5 bases and J by 6 bases, with 14 bases left in between. The germline gives CDR1 SQVTM, CDR2 ANQGSEA. The CDR3 has 13 residues. The CDR3 coding sequence is TGCAGCGTTCGGTATGCGGTCGGTCAGCCCCAGCATTTT. This encodes CSVRYAVGQPQHF.

V and J are TRBV6-1 and TRBJ2-1, with 7 bases matching TRBD1. The ends lost 6 bases at V and 6 bases at J; junction bases unmatched: 11. Germline CDR1 is MNHNS and CDR2 is SASEGT. The CDR3 runs to 15 residues. CDR3 sequence: CASRKNRGTRNEQFF. The CDR3 DNA sequence: TGTGCCAGCAGAAAGAACAGGGGCACCCGCAATGAGCAGTTCTTC.

To note about this clonotype: One junction end disagrees with the germline gene, perhaps due to a read error. The chain is built from TRBV4-3 and TRBJ2-3; D may be TRBD1 (7 bases). Germline loops: CDR1 LGHNA, CDR2 YSLEER. The CDR3 extends over 16 amino acids. The CDR3 DNA follows: TGCGCCGGCAGCCCGCGAGGAGGGGGCGGTGAAGATACGCAGTATTTT. Translated: CAGSPRGGGGEDTQYF.

Concerning this clonotype: One junction end disagrees with the germline gene, perhaps due to a read error. This chain connects TRBV7-2 to TRBJ2-2, with D perhaps TRBD1 (6 bases). The CDR3 has 17 amino acids. Germline V lookup: CDR1 SGHTA, CDR2 FQGNSA. The CDR3 DNA sequence: TGTGCCGGCAGCTTAGCGCTACTGGGTCAGGGGTCCGGGGAGCTGTTTTTT. It translates to CAGSLALLGQGSGELFF.

The chain has TRBV7-2 and TRBJ2-2, with 13 bases fitting TRBD2. Germline CDR1 reads SGHTA; CDR2 reads FQGNSA. Trimming took 3 bases from V and 4 from J; bases not matched to a gene: 8. This CDR3 is 18 amino acids long. The CDR3 here is CASSFPPGTSGATGELFF. In DNA, the CDR3 is TGTGCCAGCAGCTTCCCCCCGGGGACTAGCGGGGCCACCGGGGAGCTGTTTTTT.

Comments on this clonotype: Just one base apart from a much larger clone, this may be a read error. The V call is TRBV20-1, the J call TRBJ1-2, with a weak D call TRBD1 (5 bases). Germline V lookup: CDR1 DFQATT, CDR2 SNEGSKA (reference sequence). The V gene lost 3 bases and the J gene lost 7 bases, with 24 bases spanning the gap. CDR3 size: 16 residues. The CDR3 bases are TGCAGTGCTAGGGCGCCAGGTTCTGGGGGATCGGTTGGCTACACCTTC. It encodes CSARAPGSGGSVGYTF.

This clonotype has a count of ten or more. The chain is built from TRBV10-3 and TRBJ1-5; the match to TRBD1 covers 8 bases. V trimming: 3 bases; J trimming: 5 bases; junction bases outside the gene matches: 3. Per the germline V gene, CDR1 is ENHRY and CDR2 is SYGVKD. CDR3 length equals 14 residues. Written as DNA, the CDR3 is TGTGCCATCAGTGAAGGGACAGGCTATCAGCCCCAGCATTTT. Protein sequence: CAISEGTGYQPQHF.

This sequence joins TRBV20-1 and TRBJ2-5, with D hard to call. In germline, CDR1 is DFQATT, CDR2 SNEGSKA (reference sequence). The CDR3 is 12 amino acids. The V gene lost 6 bases and the J gene lost 1 base, with 9 bases spanning the gap. The CDR3, as DNA: TGCAGTGCCAGGCGGTTCCAAGAGACCCAGTACTTC. It translates to CSARRFQETQYF.

This clonotype was observed at least ten times. The V gene is TRBV29-1, the J gene TRBJ1-2, with D possibly TRBD1 on 6 matching bases. Germline V gene lookup returns CDR1 SQVTM and CDR2 ANQGSEA. The germline V and J ends were trimmed by 5 bases and 8 bases, with 18 bases remaining between them. The CDR3 is 13 residues long. CDR3 sequence (DNA): TGCAGCGTTTGGGACATTGGGTTAAGGGGCTACACCTTC. Its protein is CSVWDIGLRGYTF.

This clonotype was observed a single time. This may be a read error: a much more frequent sequence differs by one nucleotide. The V gene is TRBV4-2, the J gene TRBJ2-1, with 7 bases aligning to TRBD2. Per the germline V gene, CDR1 is LGHNA and CDR2 is YNFKEQ. The CDR3 runs to 15 residues. CDR3 nucleotide sequence: TGTGCCAGCAACTGGAGCGGGGACTCCTACAATGGGCAGTTCTTC. It is translated as CASNWSGDSYNGQFF.

V and J are TRBV14 and TRBJ1-1, with D maybe TRBD1 (5 bases). CDR1 is SGHDN, CDR2 FVKESK, per germline. Trimming pared 4 bases from V and 11 bases from J, leaving 17 bases between. This CDR3 has 13 residues. The CDR3 here is CASSRIRGEGAFF. CDR3 DNA: TGTGCCAGCAGCCGGATCCGCGGCGAGGGGGCTTTCTTT.

This sequence joins TRBV7-2 and TRBJ2-5, with TRBD1 matching 9 bases. The CDR3 is made up of 14 amino acids. The germline V gene has CDR1 SGHTA and CDR2 FQGNSA. The junction had 6 bases not matched to a gene; V was cut back by 5 bases and J by 5 bases. The CDR3 protein is CASSVGQGTETQYF. Here the CDR3 DNA reads TGTGCCAGCAGCGTCGGACAGGGGACGGAGACCCAGTACTTC.

The rearrangement joins TRBV6-5 to TRBJ1-1; 8 nucleotides align to TRBD1. The V and J ends lost 5 bases and 11 bases, in that order; junction bases with no gene match: 10. Germline lookup yields CDR1 MNHEY and CDR2 SVGAGI. The CDR3 contains 13 residues. This CDR3 is CASSDNWDRSAFF. The CDR3, as DNA: TGTGCCAGCAGTGACAATTGGGACAGGTCGGCTTTCTTT.

This clonotype was recorded a few times. A read error is possible here, since a much larger clone lies one base away. The chain combines TRBV7-9 with TRBJ2-1, with TRBD2 as a possible D gene (6 bases). V was shortened by 2 bases and J by 13 bases, with 18 bases between the two germline ends. Germline CDR1 is SEHNR and CDR2 is FQNEAQ (reference sequence). CDR3 size: 14 residues. This CDR3 reads CASSLQGTGETQFF. CDR3 sequence (DNA): TGTGCCAGCAGCTTACAGGGTACGGGGGAGACCCAGTTCTTC.

This clonotype was counted ten times or more. The gene calls are TRBV2 and TRBJ2-1, with no clear D. Germline CDR1 and CDR2: SNHLY and FYNNEI. The CDR3 has 11 residues. V lost 3 bases and J lost 12, with 9 bases in between. CDR3 sequence (DNA): TGTGCCAGCAGTGATGTGCGTGGGCAGTTCTTC. Translation: CASSDVRGQFF.

The chain joins TRBV7-8 to TRBJ1-1; no definite D call. This CDR3 spans 13 amino acids. Per germline, CDR1 SGHVS and CDR2 FQNEAQ. Trimming pared 5 bases from V and 8 bases from J, leaving 15 bases between. DNA for the CDR3: TGTGCCAGCAGCGGCCGTGGAGGCCCCGAAGCTTTCTTT. This encodes CASSGRGGPEAFF.

This clonotype was seen more than once but under ten times. DNA of the CDR3: TGCAGTGCTAAGGGGGGAAACAATCAGCCCCAGCATTTT. It encodes CSAKGGNNQPQHF. The V call is TRBV20-1, the J call TRBJ1-5; maybe TRBD1 (6 bases). Germline V lookup: CDR1 DFQATT, CDR2 SNEGSKA (reference sequence). V lost 4 bases, J lost 3 bases, and 10 bases lay in between. The CDR3 is made up of 13 amino acids.

Only a few counts were recorded for this clonotype. Possible read error: a much larger clone is one base away. This chain uses TRBV7-2 with TRBJ2-7; TRBD2 matches 8 bases. The CDR3 is 13 amino acids. The trim removed 5 bases at V and 7 bases at J, leaving 7 bases unmatched. Germline V gives CDR1 SGHTA, CDR2 FQGNSA. This CDR3 reads CASSRDGGDEQYF. DNA of the CDR3: TGTGCCAGCAGCCGAGACGGGGGGGATGAGCAGTACTTC.

To note about this clonotype: Because it lacks the conserved phenylalanine or tryptophan at the end, this CDR3 is likely a read error. No DNA is shown, since the ends of the CDR3 on it are uncertain; the CDR3 is the one TCRdb lists. The rearrangement links TRBV12-3 or TRBV12-4 to TRBJ2-3; the table gives TRBD1 as D, unverified against the DNA. The CDR3 adds up to 16 amino acids, both ends counted. The CDR3: CASSPRTGSSADTQYS.

This clonotype was counted many times. This may stem from a read error, because a much larger clone lies one nucleotide away. The rearrangement uses TRBV20-1 and TRBJ2-5; D is uncertain. Looked up from germline, CDR1 is DFQATT and CDR2 is SNEGSKA (reference sequence). The V end was cut by 3 bases, the J end by 11 bases, with 10 bases between. This CDR3 comprises 10 residues. DNA of the CDR3: TGCAGTGCTAGTCTTAGTGAGCAGTACTTC. It yields the protein CSASLSEQYF.

There are many counts of this clonotype. At one end, the junction sequence differs from germline, possibly due to a read error. The V and J genes are TRBV10-1 and TRBJ2-3, with a weak D call TRBD2 (6 bases). CDR3 length: 14 residues. Germline V CDR1 and CDR2: WNHNN, SYGVQD (reference sequence). The CDR3 loop is CARGRPTSTDTQYF. The CDR3 DNA reads as TGCGCCAGAGGGAGGCCCACTAGCACGGATACGCAGTATTTT.

This clonotype was counted many times. The genes are TRBV7-2 and TRBJ2-4, with TRBD2 matching over 13 bases. There are 15 residues in the CDR3. In germline, CDR1 is SGHTA, CDR2 FQGNSA. V was clipped by 3 bases and J by 5 bases; unmatched bases: 1. CDR3 DNA sequence: TGTGCCAGCAGCTTGACTAGCGGGGGGCAAAACATTCAGTACTTC. Amino acid sequence: CASSLTSGGQNIQYF. The variable domain in full, completed from reference TRBV7-2 and TRBJ2-4, reads GAGVSQSPSNKVTEKGKDVELRCDPISGHTALYWYRQSLGQGLEFLIYFQGNSAPDKSGLPSDRFSAERTGGSVSTLTIQRTQQEDSAVYLCASSLTSGGQNIQYFGAGTRLSVL.

This chain connects TRBV5-6 to TRBJ1-6; no definite D call. CDR1 and CDR2 (germline): SGHDT, YYEEEE. Trimming pared 2 bases from V and 11 bases from J, leaving 8 bases between. There are 12 residues in the CDR3. This CDR3 reads CASSFVGTPLHF. The DNA of the CDR3 is TGTGCCAGCAGCTTCGTCGGAACACCCCTCCACTTT.

The chain links TRBV11-3 to TRBJ1-6; 10 nucleotides line up with TRBD1. The CDR3 contains 15 residues. Per the germline V gene, CDR1 is SGHNT and CDR2 is YENEEA. J lost 11 bases, V lost 3 bases, and 7 bases had no gene match. CDR3 sequence (DNA): TGTGCCAGCAGCTTTGCCCCGGGACAGGGGACACCCCTCCACTTT. It codes for CASSFAPGQGTPLHF.

Many counts were recorded for this clonotype. In DNA, the CDR3 is TGTGCCAGCAGTTTTATGGCGGGGGGTTACAATGAGCAGTTCTTC. Amino acids: CASSFMAGGYNEQFF. The V call is TRBV12-3 or TRBV12-4, the J call TRBJ2-1, with TRBD2 matching over 8 bases. The length of the CDR3 is 15 residues. V shed 3 bases, J shed 4 bases, and the junction held 5 bases outside the gene matches.

This clonotype was seen a few times. A much more abundant neighbour one base away suggests this may be a read error. This chain connects TRBV12-3 or TRBV12-4 to TRBJ2-3; TRBD2 aligns across 9 bases. V dropped 5 bases and J dropped 13; count of bases not matched to a gene: 13. This CDR3 is 14 amino acids long. The CDR3 sequence is CASSGAGGTDAEYF. CDR3 nucleotide sequence: TGTGCCAGCAGTGGAGCGGGGGGCACAGATGCGGAGTATTTT.

This clonotype was picked up many times. The genes are TRBV11-3 and TRBJ2-5; 12 bases map to TRBD2. Trimming at V came to 4 bases and at J to 3 bases, leaving 15 bases not matched to a gene. This CDR3 spans 19 amino acids. The germline V gene has CDR1 SGHNT and CDR2 YENEEA. CDR3 nucleotides: TGTGCCAGCAGCTCCCGGACTAGCGGGGTCCAAATTACTAAAGAGACCCAGTACTTC. Its protein product is CASSSRTSGVQITKETQYF. The full variable domain, rest sourced from reference TRBV11-3 and TRBJ2-5, is EAGVVQSPRYKIIEKKQPVAFWCNPISGHNTLYWYLQNLGQGPELLIRYENEEAVDDSQLPKDRFSAERLKGVDSTLKIQPAELGDSAVYLCASSSRTSGVQITKETQYFGPGTRLLVL.

This clonotype occurred a few times. The chain joins TRBV4-3 to TRBJ1-4; TRBD1 is a possible D gene (5 bases). Germline values: CDR1 LGHNA, CDR2 YSLEER. This CDR3 spans 15 amino acids. Between the trimmed V and J ends, which lost 4 bases and 5 bases, there was a span of 14 bases. As DNA, the CDR3 is TGCGCCAGCAGCCGGAACCGGGACCTAAATGAAAAACTGTTTTTT. Its protein product is CASSRNRDLNEKLFF.

This clonotype was observed a handful of times. The chain uses TRBV10-1 and TRBJ2-2, with a possible D match to TRBD1 (5 bases). With 3 bases removed from V and 2 bases from J, the gap between germline ends came to 19 bases. The germline V gene has CDR1 WNHNN and CDR2 SYGVQD (reference sequence). CDR3 length equals 18 residues. The CDR3 sequence: CASSDSWTPTKNTGELFF. DNA of the CDR3: TGCGCCAGCAGTGACTCCTGGACACCCACGAAAAACACCGGGGAGCTGTTTTTT.